These 21 T cell receptor beta chains were all obtained from the same sample, sequenced in a study of OX40 agonist ivuxolimab in advanced cancers. Profiled with immunoSEQ multiplex PCR; TCRdb holds only in-frame clones, not every one. Of 55,000 to 70,000 clones listed, less than 90% are singletons. The sample in question was CD4+ or CD8+ T cells sorted from blood, obtained in a trial of the OX40 agonist ivuxolimab. Receptors originate from an adult with an advanced solid tumor such as melanoma, head and neck, liver or kidney cancer.

The chain is built from TRBV4-2 and TRBJ2-7, with TRBD2 as a possible D gene (6 bases). Germline V gene data show CDR1 as LGHNA and CDR2 as YNFKEQ. The CDR3 covers 14 residues. V dropped 1 base and J dropped 5 bases, with 12 bases sitting between them. CDR3 sequence reads: CASSQGLGSHEQYF. The CDR3 region has the DNA TGTGCCAGCAGCCAAGGACTAGGTTCCCACGAGCAGTACTTC.

This clone appeared a few times. J is TRBJ2-7 and V is TRBV10-3; D is undetermined. V was trimmed by 6 bases and J by 3 bases, leaving 9 bases between them. The CDR3 runs to 12 residues. CDR1 and CDR2 (germline): ENHRY, SYGVKD. Here the CDR3 reads CAIRNGGYEQYF. CDR3 DNA sequence: TGTGCCATCAGGAATGGTGGCTACGAGCAGTACTTC.

The gene calls are TRBV6-5 and TRBJ1-4; D gene uncertain. Trimming cost V 6 bases and J 7 bases, with 15 bases left between them. Germline V gene lookup returns CDR1 MNHEY and CDR2 SVGAGI. The CDR3 is 14 residues long. The CDR3 nucleotides read TGTGCCAGCAGGGCAAGCAGGTCCGGTGAAAAACTGTTTTTT. Protein: CASRASRSGEKLFF.

The chain combines TRBV5-6 with TRBJ2-5; TRBD2 might be the D (6 bases). The J call could be wrong; TRBJ2-7 is a better fit for the DNA end. This CDR3 has 15 residues. CDR1 SGHDT and CDR2 YYEEEE come from the germline V gene. CDR3: CASSLWDFYSYEQYF. CDR3 sequence (DNA): TGTGCCAGCAGCTTGTGGGACTTCTACTCCTACGAGCAGTACTTC.

This clone showed up just once. V and J are TRBV6-1 and TRBJ1-2; D may be TRBD1 (5 bases). Trimming pared 0 bases from V and 5 bases from J, leaving 22 bases between. The CDR3 totals 18 residues. CDR1 is MNHNS and CDR2 is SASEGT in the germline V gene. The CDR3 reads CASSEARGGATLGYGYTF. CDR3 DNA sequence: TGTGCCAGCAGTGAAGCGCGGGGCGGAGCCACGCTAGGGTATGGCTACACCTTC.

This sequence joins TRBV6-5 and TRBJ2-7, with 9 bases aligning to TRBD1. Germline V gives CDR1 MNHEY, CDR2 SVGAGI. The CDR3 is 13 residues long. V was pared by 2 bases and J by 10 bases, with 6 bases of the junction left unmatched. CDR3 nucleotide sequence: TGTGCCAGCAGTTACGAAAGGGACAGGGAACAGTACTTC. It is translated as CASSYERDREQYF.

The rearrangement links TRBV6-1 to TRBJ1-1, with TRBD1 matching over 8 bases. The germline CDR1 and CDR2 sequences are MNHNS and SASEGT. The ends lost 3 bases at V and 5 bases at J; junction bases unmatched: 14. The CDR3 sequence is 17 residues long. The CDR3, as DNA: TGTGCCAGCAGTGACCTCTATGGCAGGGGGCGCGGTACTGAAGCTTTCTTT. Its translation: CASSDLYGRGRGTEAFF.

V usage is TRBV9 and J usage is TRBJ1-5; the D is unclear. CDR3 size: 14 residues. V gave up 4 bases and J gave up 2 bases, with 10 bases separating them. Germline CDR1 SGDLS, CDR2 YYNGEE. Here the CDR3 DNA reads TGTGCCAGCAGCCCGAAGGGCGGCAATCAGCCCCAGCATTTT. Encoded protein: CASSPKGGNQPQHF.

The chain carries TRBV2 and TRBJ1-1, with TRBD1 matching over 7 bases. CDR1 SNHLY and CDR2 FYNNEI come from the germline V gene. With V trimmed by 6 bases and J by 1 base, 8 bases remained unmatched. The CDR3 totals 15 residues. CDR3 in amino acids: CASSQPGQPNTEAFF. CDR3 coding DNA: TGTGCCAGCAGCCAACCGGGACAGCCGAACACTGAAGCTTTCTTT.

The chain couples TRBV11-3 to TRBJ2-2; D not resolved. Per the germline V gene, CDR1 is SGHNT and CDR2 is YENEEA. The CDR3 extends over 13 amino acids. V was cut by 6 bases and J by 1 base, with 6 bases left in between. The CDR3 here is CASSTVNTGELFF. The CDR3 DNA reads TGTGCCAGCAGTACGGTGAACACCGGGGAGCTGTTTTTT.

The chain links TRBV5-5 to TRBJ1-2, with D tentatively TRBD1 (6 bases). CDR3 length: 15 residues. V lost 3 bases and J lost 4, with 16 bases in between. CDR1 and CDR2 from the germline V gene are SGHKS and YYEKEE (reference sequence). Here the CDR3 DNA reads TGTGCCAGCAGCTACGAAACCAGGGGCGGCTATGGCTACACCTTC. As protein: CASSYETRGGYGYTF.

The rearrangement links TRBV19 to TRBJ2-7; 9 bases match TRBD1. V dropped 4 bases and J dropped 5; count of bases not matched to a gene: 6. Per germline, CDR1 LNHDA and CDR2 SQIVND (reference sequence). CDR3 length equals 14 residues. CDR3 sequence (DNA): TGTGCCAGTAGTAGGGACAGGGAAATGGACGAGCAGTACTTC. It is translated as CASSRDREMDEQYF.

This clone was detected only once. This rearrangement joins TRBV7-2 to TRBJ2-2; TRBD2 matches 16 bases. CDR3 length: 18 amino acids. Germline lookup yields CDR1 SGHTA and CDR2 FQGNSA. V was pared by 4 bases and J by 4 bases, with 6 bases of the junction left unmatched. CDR3 residues: CASSSTGLAGGRTGELFF. DNA of the CDR3: TGTGCCAGCAGCTCTACGGGACTAGCGGGGGGGCGCACCGGGGAGCTGTTTTTT.

The V call is TRBV4-1, the J call TRBJ2-7; 8 nucleotides match TRBD2. Unmatched junction bases numbered 5, after V lost 4 bases and J lost 6 bases. The CDR3 runs 13 residues. Germline CDR1 reads MGHRA; CDR2 reads YSYEKL. The CDR3 DNA reads as TGCGCCAGCAGCCCGGGCGGGGGGTCCGAGCAGTACTTC. Protein sequence: CASSPGGGSEQYF.

The rearrangement joins TRBV5-6 to TRBJ1-4; 10 positions match TRBD1. J gave up 3 bases and V 3 bases, and 14 bases lay outside the gene matches. Per germline, CDR1 SGHDT and CDR2 YYEEEE. The CDR3 is made up of 19 amino acids. CDR3 coding DNA: TGTGCCAGCAGCTCGCTTGCAAGCATGACAGGGGGCCCTAATGAAAAACTGTTTTTT. Its translation: CASSSLASMTGGPNEKLFF.

This clone was counted only a few times. The rearrangement joins TRBV19 to TRBJ2-2; 8 bases match TRBD2. J was trimmed by 0 bases and V by 9 bases; bases with no gene match: 6. This CDR3 has 15 amino acids. Germline V CDR1 and CDR2: LNHDA, SQIVND (reference sequence). CDR3 bases: TGTGCCAGCCACCGGGGGGGAGCGAACACCGGGGAGCTGTTTTTT. It specifies CASHRGGANTGELFF.

V is TRBV2 and J is TRBJ2-1; D unclear. The CDR3 sequence is 15 residues long. Per germline, CDR1 SNHLY and CDR2 FYNNEI. Deletions cut 8 bases from V and 0 bases from J, with 14 bases between. The CDR3 DNA follows: TGTGCCAGCGCACAGCTCGCGAACTCCTACAATGAGCAGTTCTTC. Translated, it gives CASAQLANSYNEQFF.

The chain links TRBV18 to TRBJ2-1; 11 nucleotides match TRBD2. CDR1 is KGHSH and CDR2 is LQKENI in the germline V gene. CDR3 size: 16 residues. Germline trimming cut 2 bases from V and 7 bases from J; bases unmatched to any gene: 7. CDR3 nucleotides: TGTGCCAGCTCACCATTCCGACTAGCGGGAAGGAATGAGCAGTTCTTC. The encoded protein is CASSPFRLAGRNEQFF.

The chain recombines TRBV11-2 with TRBJ1-1; D may be TRBD1 (6 bases). The V end was cut by 2 bases, the J end by 1 base, with 11 bases between. The CDR3 totals 15 residues. Germline V gene sequence: CDR1 SGHAT, CDR2 FQNNGV. CDR3 nucleotides: TGTGCCAGCAGCTTATCAGTAGGGGGGAACACTGAAGCTTTCTTT. It is translated as CASSLSVGGNTEAFF.

This clone was observed a single time. The chain employs TRBV7-3 and TRBJ2-5; D gene ambiguous. In germline, CDR1 is SGHTA, CDR2 FQGTGA. Trimming stripped 0 bases from V and 5 bases from J, with 7 bases between. The CDR3 has 13 residues. CDR3 DNA: TGTGCCAGCAGCTTAACGTCCACGGAGACCCAGTACTTC. Its protein is CASSLTSTETQYF.

The rearrangement links TRBV28 to TRBJ1-5; tentatively, D is TRBD1 (5 bases). Germline V CDR1 and CDR2: MDHEN, SYDVKM. Between the trimmed V and J ends, which lost 5 bases and 2 bases, there was a span of 13 bases. The CDR3 sequence is 15 residues long. DNA for the CDR3: TGTGCCAGCAGTGCCGGGACGGGCGGCAATCAGCCCCAGCATTTT. Encoded protein: CASSAGTGGNQPQHF.